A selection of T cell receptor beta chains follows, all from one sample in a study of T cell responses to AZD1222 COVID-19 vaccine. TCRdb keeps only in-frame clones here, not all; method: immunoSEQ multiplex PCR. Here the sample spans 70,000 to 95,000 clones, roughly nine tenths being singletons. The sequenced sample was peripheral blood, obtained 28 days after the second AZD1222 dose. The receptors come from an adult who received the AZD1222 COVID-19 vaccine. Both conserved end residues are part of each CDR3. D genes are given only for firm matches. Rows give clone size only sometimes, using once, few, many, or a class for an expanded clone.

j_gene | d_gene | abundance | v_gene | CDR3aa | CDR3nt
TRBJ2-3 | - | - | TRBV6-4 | CASSDSTLSTDTQYF | TGTGCCAGCAGTGACTCGACCCTTTCCACAGATACGCAGTATTTT
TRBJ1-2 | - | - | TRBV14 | CASSPLARISGYTF | TGTGCCAGCAGCCCCCTAGCTAGGATCTCTGGCTACACCTTC
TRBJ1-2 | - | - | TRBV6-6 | CASSYSGGRDSGYTF | TGTGCCAGCAGTTACTCGGGGGGGCGAGACTCTGGCTACACCTTC
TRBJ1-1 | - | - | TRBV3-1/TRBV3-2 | CASSQVADGPAFF | TGTGCCAGCAGCCAAGTGGCGGATGGCCCAGCTTTCTTT
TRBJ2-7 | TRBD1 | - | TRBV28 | CASSLTGSHEQYF | TGTGCCAGCAGCCTGACAGGGTCCCACGAGCAGTACTTC
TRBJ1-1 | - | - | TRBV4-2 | CASSPWGTNTEAFF | TGTGCCAGCAGCCCGTGGGGGACGAACACTGAAGCTTTCTTT
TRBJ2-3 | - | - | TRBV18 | CASCPGGTDTQYF | TGTGCCAGCTGCCCGGGGGGCACAGATACGCAGTATTTT
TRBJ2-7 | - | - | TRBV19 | CASSITGSSYEQYF | TGTGCCAGTAGTATAACAGGGAGCTCCTACGAGCAGTACTTC
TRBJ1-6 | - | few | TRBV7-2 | CASSLGADRPPLHF | TGTGCCAGCAGCTTAGGTGCAGACAGACCACCCCTCCACTTT
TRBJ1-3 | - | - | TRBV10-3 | CAISESSLSSGNTIYF | TGTGCCATCAGTGAGTCGTCCCTCAGCTCTGGAAACACCATATATTTT
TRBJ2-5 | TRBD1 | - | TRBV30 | CAWSVLRTGYQETQYF | TGTGCCTGGAGTGTACTCCGGACAGGGTACCAAGAGACCCAGTACTTC
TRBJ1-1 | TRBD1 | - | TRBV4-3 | CASSQDYRGATAFF | TGCGCCAGCAGCCAAGATTACAGGGGGGCCACGGCTTTCTTT
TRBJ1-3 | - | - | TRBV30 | CAWIQGSGNTIYF | TGTGCCTGGATTCAGGGCTCTGGAAACACCATATATTTT
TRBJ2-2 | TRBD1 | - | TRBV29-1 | CSVRTGLLSGELFF | TGCAGCGTCCGGACAGGGCTTTTGTCCGGGGAGCTGTTTTTT
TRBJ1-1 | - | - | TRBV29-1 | CSVGRPLTEAFF | TGCAGCGTTGGCAGGCCCCTTACTGAAGCTTTCTTT
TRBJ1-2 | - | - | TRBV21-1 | CASSKAEGNYGYTF | TGTGCCAGCAGCAAAGCGGAGGGAAACTATGGCTACACCTTC
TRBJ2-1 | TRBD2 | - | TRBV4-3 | CASSHGPSGGYNEQFF | TGCGCCAGCAGCCACGGTCCTAGCGGGGGGTACAATGAGCAGTTCTTC
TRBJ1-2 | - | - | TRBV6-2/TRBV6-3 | CASSYDPPGRGNTF | TGTGCCAGCAGTTACGATCCGCCTGGACGGGGAAATACCTTC
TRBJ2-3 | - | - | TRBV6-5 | CASSLTERVNTQYF | TGTGCCAGCAGTTTGACGGAACGGGTAAATACGCAGTATTTT
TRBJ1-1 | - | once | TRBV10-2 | CASNTFKNTEAFF | TGCGCCAGCAACACCTTCAAGAACACTGAAGCTTTCTTT
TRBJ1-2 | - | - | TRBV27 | CASSPQGKGGYTF | TGTGCCAGCAGCCCCCAGGGGAAGGGGGGCTACACCTTC
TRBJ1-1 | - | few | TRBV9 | CASSTPGDTEAFF | TGTGCCAGCAGCACCCCGGGAGACACTGAAGCTTTCTTT
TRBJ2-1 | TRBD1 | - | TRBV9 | CASSGRQGAFNEQFF | TGTGCCAGCAGCGGAAGACAGGGGGCCTTCAATGAGCAGTTCTTC
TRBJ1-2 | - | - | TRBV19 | CASSPLDPGYGYTF | TGTGCCAGTAGTCCTCTGGACCCCGGCTATGGCTACACCTTC
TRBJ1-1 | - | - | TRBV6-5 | CASSYGTGGNTEAFF | TGTGCCAGCAGTTACGGTACGGGGGGGAACACTGAAGCTTTCTTT
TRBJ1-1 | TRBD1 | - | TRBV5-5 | CASSPIDRDKIF | TGTGCCAGCAGCCCTATCGACAGGGACAAAATTTTT
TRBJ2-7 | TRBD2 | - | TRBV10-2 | CASSETSVLYEQYF | TGCGCCAGCAGTGAGACTAGCGTCCTCTACGAGCAGTACTTC
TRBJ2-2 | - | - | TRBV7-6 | CASSLAFSTGEINTGELFF | TGTGCCAGCAGCTTAGCTTTTTCGACAGGAGAAATAAACACCGGGGAGCTGTTTTTT
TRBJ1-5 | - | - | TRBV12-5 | CASGLGAGAGQPQHF | TGTGCTAGTGGTTTGGGGGCGGGGGCCGGTCAGCCCCAGCATTTT
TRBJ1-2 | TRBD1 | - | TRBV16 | CASSQSQTGVWGYTF | TGTGCCAGCAGCCAATCCCAGACAGGGGTGTGGGGCTACACCTTC
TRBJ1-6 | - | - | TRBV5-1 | CASSRDPGNSPLHF | TGCGCCAGCAGTCGAGATCCCGGGAATTCACCCCTCCACTTT
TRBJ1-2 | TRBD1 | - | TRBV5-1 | CASSLGQGDSGYTF | TGCGCCAGCAGCCTAGGACAGGGGGACAGTGGCTACACCTTC
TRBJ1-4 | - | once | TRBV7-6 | CASSLFQAGNEKLFF | TGTGCCAGCAGCTTATTTCAGGCGGGTAATGAAAAACTGTTTTTT
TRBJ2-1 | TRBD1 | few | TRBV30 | CAWRSRGIFFYNEQFF | TGTGCCTGGAGAAGCAGGGGGATCTTTTTCTACAATGAGCAGTTCTTC
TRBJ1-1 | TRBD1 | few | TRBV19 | CASSMVGQSYRAFF | TGTGCCAGTAGTATGGTGGGACAGTCTTATAGAGCTTTCTTT
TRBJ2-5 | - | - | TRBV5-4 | CASSDPREETQYF | TGTGCCAGCAGTGACCCAAGGGAAGAGACCCAGTACTTC
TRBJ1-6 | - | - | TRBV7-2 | CASSLAEGYNSPLHF | TGTGCCAGCAGCTTAGCGGAGGGATATAATTCACCCCTCCACTTT
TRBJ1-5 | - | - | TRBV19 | CASSKTGYNQPQHF | TGTGCCAGTAGCAAGACGGGGTACAATCAGCCCCAGCATTTT
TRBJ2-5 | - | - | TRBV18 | CASSPPTGQETQYF | TGTGCCAGCTCACCACCGACGGGCCAAGAGACCCAGTACTTC
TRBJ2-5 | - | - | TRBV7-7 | CASSPRGAAQETQYF | TGTGCTAGCAGCCCCAGGGGGGCGGCACAAGAGACCCAGTACTTC
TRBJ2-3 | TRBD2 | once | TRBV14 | CASSQAGGADTQYF | TGTGCCAGCAGTCAAGCGGGGGGCGCGGATACGCAGTATTTT
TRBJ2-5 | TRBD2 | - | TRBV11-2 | CASSFSAGGGETQYF | TGTGCCAGCAGCTTCTCAGCGGGGGGAGGGGAGACCCAGTACTTC
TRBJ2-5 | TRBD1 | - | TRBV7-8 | CASSSDRDRGRETQYF | TGTGCCAGCAGTTCCGACAGGGACAGGGGTAGAGAGACCCAGTACTTC
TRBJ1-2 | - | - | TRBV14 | CASSTSGESYYGYTF | TGTGCCAGCAGCACTTCAGGGGAGTCGTACTATGGCTACACCTTC
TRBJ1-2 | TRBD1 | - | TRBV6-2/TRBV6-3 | CASSGQGQVYGYTF | TGTGCCAGCAGTGGACAGGGGCAGGTCTATGGCTACACCTTC
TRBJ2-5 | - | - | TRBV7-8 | CASSLSVVGGTQYF | TGTGCCAGCAGCTTGTCGGTTGTCGGGGGGACCCAGTACTTC
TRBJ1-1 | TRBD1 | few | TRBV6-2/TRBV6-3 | CASSRTGNTEAFF | TGTGCCAGCAGTCGGACAGGGAACACTGAAGCTTTCTTT
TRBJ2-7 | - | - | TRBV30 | CAWGHGTEQYF | TGTGCCTGGGGCCACGGGACAGAGCAGTACTTC
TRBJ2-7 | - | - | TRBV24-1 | CATSASEGRHEQYF | TGTGCCACCAGTGCTAGTGAAGGACGCCACGAGCAGTACTTC
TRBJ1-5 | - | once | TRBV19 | CASSITGYNQPQHF | TGTGCCAGTAGTATTACAGGGTACAATCAGCCCCAGCATTTT
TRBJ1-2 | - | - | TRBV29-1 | CSVGPTNYGYTF | TGCAGCGTTGGCCCGACTAACTATGGCTACACCTTC